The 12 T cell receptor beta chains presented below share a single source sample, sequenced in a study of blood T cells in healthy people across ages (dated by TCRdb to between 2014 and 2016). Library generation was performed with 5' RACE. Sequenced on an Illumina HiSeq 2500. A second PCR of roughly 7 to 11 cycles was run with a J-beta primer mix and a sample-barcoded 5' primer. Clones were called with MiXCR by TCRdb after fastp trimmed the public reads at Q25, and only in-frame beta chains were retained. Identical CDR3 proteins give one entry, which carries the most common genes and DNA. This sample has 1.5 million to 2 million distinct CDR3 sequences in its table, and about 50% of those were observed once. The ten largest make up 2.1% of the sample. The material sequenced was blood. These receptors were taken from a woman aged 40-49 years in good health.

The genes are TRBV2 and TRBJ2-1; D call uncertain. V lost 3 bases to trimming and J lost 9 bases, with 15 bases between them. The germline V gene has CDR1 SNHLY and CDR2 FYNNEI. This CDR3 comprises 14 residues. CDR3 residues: CASSEVIVVGEQFF. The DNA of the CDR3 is TGTGCCAGCAGTGAGGTAATAGTAGTAGGTGAGCAGTTCTTC.

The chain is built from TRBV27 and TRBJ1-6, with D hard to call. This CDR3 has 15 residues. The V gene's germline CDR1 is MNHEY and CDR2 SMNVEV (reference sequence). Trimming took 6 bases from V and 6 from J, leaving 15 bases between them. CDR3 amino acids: CASRLNGVPNSPLHF. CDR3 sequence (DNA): TGTGCCAGCAGATTAAACGGGGTTCCTAATTCACCCCTCCACTTT.

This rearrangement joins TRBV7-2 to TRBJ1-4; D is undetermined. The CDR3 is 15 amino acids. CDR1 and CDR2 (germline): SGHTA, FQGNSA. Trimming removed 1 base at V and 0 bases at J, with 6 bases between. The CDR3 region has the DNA TGTGCCAGCAGCTTAGTACCGTCAACTAATGAAAAACTGTTTTTT. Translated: CASSLVPSTNEKLFF.

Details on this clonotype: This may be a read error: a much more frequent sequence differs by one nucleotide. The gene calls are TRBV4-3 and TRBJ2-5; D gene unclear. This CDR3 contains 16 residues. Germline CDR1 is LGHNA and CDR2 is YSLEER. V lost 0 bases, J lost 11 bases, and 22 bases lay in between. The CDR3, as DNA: TGCGCCAGCAGCCAAGAGTCTCTGGGGAACTACAATGAGCAGTACTTC. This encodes CASSQESLGNYNEQYF.

The CDR3, as DNA: TGTGCCTCTGGGGGTCTAGCGGGGGGGGCCCGCACAGATACGCAGTATTTT. This codes for CASGGLAGGARTDTQYF. V is TRBV10-3 and J is TRBJ2-3, with 12 nucleotides matching TRBD2. V was pared by 11 bases and J by 1 base, with 13 bases of the junction left unmatched. The CDR3 is 17 amino acids. Germline loops: CDR1 ENHRY, CDR2 SYGVKD.

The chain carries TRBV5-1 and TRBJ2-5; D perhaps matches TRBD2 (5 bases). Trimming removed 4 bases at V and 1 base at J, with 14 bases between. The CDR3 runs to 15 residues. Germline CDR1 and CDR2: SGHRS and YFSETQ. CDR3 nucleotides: TGCGCCAGCAGCGCGGAGGTCGGGCCCCAAGAGACCCAGTACTTC. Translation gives CASSAEVGPQETQYF. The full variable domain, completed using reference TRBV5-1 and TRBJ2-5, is KAGVTQTPRYLIKTRGQQVTLSCSPISGHRSVSWYQQTPGQGLQFLFEYFSETQRNKGNFPGRFSGRQFSNSRSEMNVSTLELGDSALYLCASSAEVGPQETQYFGPGTRLLVL.

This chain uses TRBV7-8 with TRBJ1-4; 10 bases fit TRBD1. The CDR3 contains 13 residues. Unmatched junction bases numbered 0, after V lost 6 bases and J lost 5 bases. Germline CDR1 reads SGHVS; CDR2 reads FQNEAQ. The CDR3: CASRGQGNEKLFF. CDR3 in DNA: TGTGCCAGCAGGGGACAGGGGAATGAAAAACTGTTTTTT.

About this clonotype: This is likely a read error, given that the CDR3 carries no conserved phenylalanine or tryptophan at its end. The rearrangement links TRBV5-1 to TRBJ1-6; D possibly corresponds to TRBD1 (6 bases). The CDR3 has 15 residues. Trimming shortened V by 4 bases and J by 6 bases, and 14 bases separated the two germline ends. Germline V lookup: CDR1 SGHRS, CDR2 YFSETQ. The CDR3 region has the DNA TGCGCCAGCAGCCCGAGGACAGATTCTAATTCACCCCTCCACATT. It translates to CASSPRTDSNSPLHI.

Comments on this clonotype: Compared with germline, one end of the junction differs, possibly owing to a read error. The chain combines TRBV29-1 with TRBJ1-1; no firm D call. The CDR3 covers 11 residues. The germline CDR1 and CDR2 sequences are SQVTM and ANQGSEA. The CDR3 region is CSVVEETEVFF. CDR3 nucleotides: TGCAGCGTTGTGGAGGAAACTGAAGTTTTCTTT.

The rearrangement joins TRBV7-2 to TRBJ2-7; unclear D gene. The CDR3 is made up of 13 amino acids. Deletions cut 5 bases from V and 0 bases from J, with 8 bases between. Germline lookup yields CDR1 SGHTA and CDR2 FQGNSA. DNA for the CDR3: TGTGCCAGCAGCCGGTGGGGCTCCTACGAGCAGTACTTC. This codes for CASSRWGSYEQYF. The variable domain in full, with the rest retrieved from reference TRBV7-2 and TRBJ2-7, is GAGVSQSPSNKVTEKGKDVELRCDPISGHTALYWYRQSLGQGLEFLIYFQGNSAPDKSGLPSDRFSAERTGGSVSTLTIQRTQQEDSAVYLCASSRWGSYEQYFGPGTRLTVT.

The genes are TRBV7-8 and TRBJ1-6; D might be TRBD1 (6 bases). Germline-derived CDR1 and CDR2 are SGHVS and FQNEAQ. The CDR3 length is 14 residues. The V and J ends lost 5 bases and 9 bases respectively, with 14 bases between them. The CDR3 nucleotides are TGTGCCAGCAGCCCAACCAGGGGTCGTTCACCCCTCCACTTT. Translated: CASSPTRGRSPLHF.

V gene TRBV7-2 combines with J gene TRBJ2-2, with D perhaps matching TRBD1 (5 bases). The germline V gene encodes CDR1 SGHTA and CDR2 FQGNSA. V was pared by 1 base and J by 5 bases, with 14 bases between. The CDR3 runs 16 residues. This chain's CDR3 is CASSLVFGRATGELFF. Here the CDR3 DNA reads TGTGCCAGCAGCTTAGTTTTCGGCAGGGCAACCGGGGAGCTGTTTTTT.